Included here is one TCR beta chain sequence, with context. No antigen is known for it. This entry belongs to a study of OX40 agonist ivuxolimab in advanced cancers. General study points: No antigen was identified for the clonally expanded peripheral T cells.

Method: immunoSEQ multiplex PCR; TCRdb's copy keeps in-frame clones and lacks some. The sample holds around 64,000 clones; roughly 82% are singletons and the top ten take about 2.3%. The length of the CDR3 is 13 residues. Germline values: CDR1 MNHNY, CDR2 SVGAGI (reference sequence). Trimming removed 4 bases at V and 3 bases at J, with 6 bases between. The sequence derives from an adult with an advanced solid tumor such as melanoma, head and neck, liver or kidney cancer. The chain uses TRBV6-6 and TRBJ2-2; no definite D call. The source material was CD4+ or CD8+ T cells sorted from blood, sampled in a trial of the OX40 agonist ivuxolimab. The CDR3 DNA reads TGTGCCAGCAGTTTTTTTCACACCGGGGAGCTGTTTTTT. Protein sequence: CASSFFHTGELFF.